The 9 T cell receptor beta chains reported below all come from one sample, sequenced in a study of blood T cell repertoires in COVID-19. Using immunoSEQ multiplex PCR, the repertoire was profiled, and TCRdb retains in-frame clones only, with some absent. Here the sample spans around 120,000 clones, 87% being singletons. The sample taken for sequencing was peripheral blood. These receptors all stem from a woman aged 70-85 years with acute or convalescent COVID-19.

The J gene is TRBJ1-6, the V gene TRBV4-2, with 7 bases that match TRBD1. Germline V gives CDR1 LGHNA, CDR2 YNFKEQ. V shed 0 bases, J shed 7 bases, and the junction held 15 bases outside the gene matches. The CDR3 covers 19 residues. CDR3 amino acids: CASSQDRGVPDRVNSPLHF. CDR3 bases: TGTGCCAGCAGCCAAGATCGAGGCGTACCAGACAGGGTCAATTCACCCCTCCACTTT.

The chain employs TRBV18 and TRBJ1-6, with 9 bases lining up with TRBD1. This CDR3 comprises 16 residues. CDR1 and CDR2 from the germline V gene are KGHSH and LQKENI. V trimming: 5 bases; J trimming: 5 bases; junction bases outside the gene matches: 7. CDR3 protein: CASSEGQGRNNSPLHF. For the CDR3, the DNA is TGTGCCAGCTCAGAAGGACAGGGGAGGAATAATTCACCCCTCCACTTT.

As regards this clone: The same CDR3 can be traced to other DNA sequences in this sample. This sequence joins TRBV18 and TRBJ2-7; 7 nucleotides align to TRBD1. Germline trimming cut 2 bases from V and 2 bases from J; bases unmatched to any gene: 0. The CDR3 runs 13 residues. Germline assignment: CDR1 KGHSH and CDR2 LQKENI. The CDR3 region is CASSPGTAYEQYF. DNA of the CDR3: TGTGCCAGCTCACCAGGGACAGCCTACGAGCAGTACTTC.

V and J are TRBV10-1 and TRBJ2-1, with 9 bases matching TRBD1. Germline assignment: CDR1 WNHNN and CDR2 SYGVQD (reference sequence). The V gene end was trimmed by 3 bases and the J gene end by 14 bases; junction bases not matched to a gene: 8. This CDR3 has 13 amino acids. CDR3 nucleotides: TGCGCCAGCAGTGACCGGGGGACAGGGCGGGAGTTCTTC. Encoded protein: CASSDRGTGREFF.

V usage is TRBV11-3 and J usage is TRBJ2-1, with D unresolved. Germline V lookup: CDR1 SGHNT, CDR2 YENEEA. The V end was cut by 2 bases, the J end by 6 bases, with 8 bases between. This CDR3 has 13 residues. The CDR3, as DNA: TGTGCCAGCAGCTTACTGGGCCTCAATGAGCAGTTCTTC. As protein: CASSLLGLNEQFF.

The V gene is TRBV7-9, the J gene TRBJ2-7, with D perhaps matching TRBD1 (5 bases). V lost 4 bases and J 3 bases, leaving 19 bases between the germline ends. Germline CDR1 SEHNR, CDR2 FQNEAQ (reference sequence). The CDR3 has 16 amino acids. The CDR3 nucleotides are TGTGCCAGCAGCTACGCTGGTACAGGATCTCTCTACGAGCAGTACTTC. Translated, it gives CASSYAGTGSLYEQYF.

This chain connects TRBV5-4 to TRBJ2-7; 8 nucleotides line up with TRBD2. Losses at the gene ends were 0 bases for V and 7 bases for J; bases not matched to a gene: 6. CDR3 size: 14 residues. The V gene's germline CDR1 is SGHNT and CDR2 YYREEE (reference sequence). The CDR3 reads CASSLAGPGGEQYF. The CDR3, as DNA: TGTGCCAGCAGCTTGGCCGGACCGGGGGGGGAGCAGTACTTC.

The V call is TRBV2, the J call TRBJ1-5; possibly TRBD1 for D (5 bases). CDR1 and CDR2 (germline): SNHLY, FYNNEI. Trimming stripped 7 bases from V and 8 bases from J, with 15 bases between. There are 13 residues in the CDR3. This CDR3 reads CASTQNRQKPQHF. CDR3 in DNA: TGTGCCAGCACCCAAAACAGGCAAAAGCCCCAGCATTTT. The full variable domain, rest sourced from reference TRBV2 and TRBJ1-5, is EPEVTQTPSHQVTQMGQEVILRCVPISNHLYFYWYRQILGQKVEFLVSFYNNEISEKSEIFDDQFSVERPDGSNFTLKIRSTKLEDSAMYFCASTQNRQKPQHFGDGTRLSIL.

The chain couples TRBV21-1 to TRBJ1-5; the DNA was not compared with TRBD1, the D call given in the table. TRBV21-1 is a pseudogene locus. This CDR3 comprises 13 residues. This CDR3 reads CASSSSPSQPQHF. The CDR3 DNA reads TGTGCCAGCAGCAGCTCCCCCAGTCAGCCCCAGCATTTT.